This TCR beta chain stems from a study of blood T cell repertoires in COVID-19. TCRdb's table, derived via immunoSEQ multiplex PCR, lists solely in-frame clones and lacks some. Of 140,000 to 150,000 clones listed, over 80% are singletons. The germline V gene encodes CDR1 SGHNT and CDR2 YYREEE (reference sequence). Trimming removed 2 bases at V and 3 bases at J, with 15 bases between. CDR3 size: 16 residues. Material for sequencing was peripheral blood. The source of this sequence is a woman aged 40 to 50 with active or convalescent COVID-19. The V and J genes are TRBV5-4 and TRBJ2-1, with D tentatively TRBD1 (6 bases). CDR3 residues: CASSFLGTLYYNEQFF. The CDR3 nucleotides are TGTGCCAGCAGCTTTCTCGGGACACTCTACTACAATGAGCAGTTCTTC.